Presented here are 10 T cell receptor beta chains from one specimen sequenced in a study of blood T cell repertoires in COVID-19. Sequencing was performed with immunoSEQ multiplex PCR; in TCRdb, only in-frame clones are kept and a portion is missing. The table shows 120,000 to 150,000 clones, with around 84% occurring only once. The sequencing sample was made of peripheral blood. The receptors come from a woman aged 55-75 years with acute or convalescent COVID-19.

This chain connects TRBV5-4 to TRBJ2-5; TRBD2 matches at 13 bases. The CDR3 sequence is 15 residues long. Trimming took 3 bases from V and 3 from J; bases not matched to a gene: 2. Germline V gene sequence: CDR1 SGHNT, CDR2 YYREEE (reference sequence). This chain's CDR3 is CASSSGTSGEETQYF. DNA for the CDR3: TGTGCCAGCAGCTCCGGGACTAGCGGGGAAGAGACCCAGTACTTC.

The CDR3: CAWDRRLRPQHF. DNA of the CDR3: TGTGCCTGGGACAGGAGACTACGGCCCCAGCATTTT. The chain uses TRBV30 and TRBJ1-5; maybe TRBD1 (6 bases). Looked up from germline, CDR1 is GTSNPN and CDR2 is SVGIG (reference sequence). V was clipped by 5 bases and J by 9 bases, with 14 bases between them. The CDR3 loop spans 12 amino acids. Based on the CDR3 plus reference TRBV30 and TRBJ1-5, the full variable domain is SQTIHQWPATLVQPVGSPLSLECTVEGTSNPNLYWYRQAAGRGLQLLFYSVGIGQISSEVPQNLSASRPQDRQFILSSKKLLLSDSGFYLCAWDRRLRPQHFGDGTRLSIL.

The J gene is TRBJ1-2, the V gene TRBV18, with D perhaps matching TRBD1 (6 bases). There are 13 residues in the CDR3. Germline-derived CDR1 and CDR2 are KGHSH and LQKENI. V lost 1 base, J lost 4 bases, and 7 bases lay in between. CDR3 sequence: CASSPQDSYGYTF. Here the CDR3 DNA reads TGTGCCAGCTCACCACAGGACAGCTATGGCTACACCTTC.

The V gene is TRBV28, the J gene TRBJ2-2, with 11 bases lining up with TRBD2. The CDR3 is 16 amino acids. V was clipped by 6 bases and J by 9 bases; unmatched bases: 12. Per the germline V gene, CDR1 is MDHEN and CDR2 is SYDVKM. DNA for the CDR3: TGTGCCAGCAGAATAGGACTAGCGGGTAGACGCCGGGAGCTGTTTTTT. It yields the protein CASRIGLAGRRRELFF.

This clone was counted a few times. The J gene is TRBJ1-2, the V gene TRBV6-5; maybe TRBD1 (5 bases). Germline loops: CDR1 MNHEY, CDR2 SVGAGI. The CDR3 has 15 amino acids. The V end was cut by 5 bases, the J end by 7 bases, with 20 bases between. CDR3 amino acids: CASSITGGGVGGYTF. The CDR3 coding sequence is TGTGCCAGCAGTATCACCGGGGGAGGGGTCGGTGGCTACACCTTC.

The chain carries TRBV5-1 and TRBJ1-4; TRBD1 matches at 7 bases. V dropped 4 bases and J dropped 2; count of bases not matched to a gene: 8. This CDR3 is built from 16 residues. Germline V gene sequence: CDR1 SGHRS, CDR2 YFSETQ. Here the CDR3 DNA reads TGCGCCAGCAGCAAAAACGCAGGGGGTACTAATGAAAAACTGTTTTTT. Amino acids: CASSKNAGGTNEKLFF.

The chain recombines TRBV11-3 with TRBJ2-2, with 8 positions matching TRBD2. There are 17 residues in the CDR3. Germline V gene lookup returns CDR1 SGHNT and CDR2 YENEEA. V dropped 1 base and J dropped 5; count of bases not matched to a gene: 9. The CDR3 sequence: CASSLAVAGGQTGELFF. CDR3 in DNA: TGTGCCAGCAGCTTAGCTGTTGCGGGGGGCCAGACCGGGGAGCTGTTTTTT.

This rearrangement joins TRBV30 to TRBJ2-7; weak D call: TRBD2 (5 bases). Germline CDR1 and CDR2: GTSNPN and SVGIG (reference sequence). This CDR3 region has 11 residues. V was cut by 4 bases and J by 7 bases, with 11 bases left in between. The CDR3 bases are TGTGCCTGGAAATGGGAGAATGAGCAGTACTTC. Translation: CAWKWENEQYF.

In its sample, this clone was seen a few times. The rearrangement joins TRBV5-1 to TRBJ1-3; D remains unclear. The length of the CDR3 is 15 residues. Germline V lookup: CDR1 SGHRS, CDR2 YFSETQ. With 4 bases removed from V and 0 bases from J, the gap between germline ends came to 11 bases. The CDR3 region is CASSPTLRSGNTIYF. As DNA, the CDR3 is TGCGCCAGCAGCCCTACTCTCCGCTCTGGAAACACCATATATTTT.

This sequence joins TRBV24-1 and TRBJ2-5; no clear D. Germline CDR1 and CDR2: KGHDR and SFDVKD. This CDR3 has 15 residues. The V end lost 2 bases, the J end lost 2 bases, and 11 bases lay between the germline ends. The CDR3 DNA reads as TGTGCCACCAGTGATTCGGCCGGAGTGCAAGAGACCCAGTACTTC. Protein sequence: CATSDSAGVQETQYF.